This T cell receptor beta chain was identified in a study of cytomegalovirus exposure and HLA in healthy donors. Study-wide points: Most subjects' HLA-A and HLA-B alleles were reportedly predicted from TCR beta sequences.

The CDR3 length is 14 residues. V dropped 4 bases and J dropped 10 bases, with 14 bases sitting between them. The V gene's germline CDR1 is MNHEY and CDR2 SVGAGI. PCR amplification relied on 60 Vbeta primers (plus 13 Jbeta primers). The table came from immunoSEQ multiplex PCR; TCRdb's copy has only in-frame clones and leaves some out. Here the sample spans approximately 210,000 clones, around 87% being singletons. This clone was counted a few times. Its matching antigen is unknown. The receptor comes from a woman younger than 35 in good health and CMV-seronegative. The rearrangement links TRBV6-5 to TRBJ1-6; D gene ambiguous. Sample: PBMCs. CDR3 in DNA: TGTGCCAGCAGTTCAGACGGGGAGAGATCACCCCTCCACTTT. Amino acid sequence: CASSSDGERSPLHF.